This paragraph covers one T cell receptor (beta chain) sequence. There is no known antigen for this receptor. No quality values exist for individual bases; no much larger clone is one base distant. Library creation used the immunoSEQ multiplex PCR assay. The table comes from immuneACCESS by way of TCRdb, which keeps in-frame sequences with V and J called. Part of the clones is missing from these tables; in studies checked, under half for an unresolved V gene and the rest for unknown reasons. The sample has some 79,000 clones on record, about 90% of them singletons. The ten largest clones add up to under 4.5% of the sample. These data come from a study of control samples from healthy donors and cancer patients (dated by TCRdb to the early 2020s). The receptor was derived from a woman in her 50s in good health. Input material: blood.

The nucleotides read TGTGCCAGCCTCGACAGGAATCCCTACGAGCAGTACTTC. Translated, it gives CASLDRNPYEQYF. Recombination joined TRBV6-5 with TRBJ2-7; the D gene is perhaps TRBD1, on 6 matching bases. The CDR3 numbers 13 residues from cysteine through phenylalanine. The only DNA kept is the CDR3, 39 bases in frame from the first base. For CDR1 and CDR2, the germline V gene lists MNHEY and SVGAGI. Cut back by 8 bases and 2 bases, the V and J ends lie 13 bases apart.